These 13 T cell receptor beta chains were all obtained from the same sample, sequenced in a study of T cells after yellow fever vaccination. MiXCR, applied by TCRdb to the 5' RACE reads, yields one record per CDR3 protein. The repertoire holds fewer than 500,000 distinct CDR3 sequences, with roughly 20% as singletons. The material was PBMCs, obtained before the yellow fever booster vaccination. All receptors derive from a man in his late teens or twenties who received the YFV17D yellow fever vaccine.

V usage is TRBV5-5 and J usage is TRBJ2-3; no firm D call. CDR1 SGHKS and CDR2 YYEKEE come from the germline V gene (reference sequence). The CDR3 is made up of 13 amino acids. Trimming stripped 9 bases from V and 1 base from J, with 12 bases between. The chain's CDR3 is CATKSLGTDTQYF. CDR3 coding DNA: TGTGCCACCAAGTCCTTAGGCACAGATACGCAGTATTTT. The whole variable domain, remainder taken from reference TRBV5-5 and TRBJ2-3, is DAGVTQSPTHLIKTRGQQVTLRCSPISGHKSVSWYQQVLGQGPQFIFQYYEKEERGRGNFPDRFSARQFPNYSSELNVNALLLGDSALYLCATKSLGTDTQYFGPGTRLTVL.

The chain recombines TRBV12-3 or TRBV12-4 with TRBJ1-4, with D maybe TRBD1 (5 bases). V was clipped by 3 bases and J by 10 bases, with 15 bases between them. The CDR3 sequence is 14 residues long. The CDR3 reads CASSLEGIQGKLFF. CDR3 nucleotides: TGTGCCAGCAGTTTGGAGGGTATCCAGGGAAAACTGTTTTTT.

For this clonotype: A much larger clone differs from this one at a single base, so this may be a read error. This rearrangement joins TRBV9 to TRBJ1-1; D unresolved. V shed 4 bases and J shed 0 bases, with 13 bases lying between them. CDR3 length: 15 residues. CDR1 and CDR2 from the germline V gene are SGDLS and YYNGEE. The CDR3 nucleotides read TGTGCCAGCAGCCTTGGCGGGATGGTGAACACTGAAGCTTTCTTT. Encoded protein: CASSLGGMVNTEAFF.

Ten or more counts support this clonotype. The J gene is TRBJ2-7, the V gene TRBV20-1; no definite D call. Trimming took 3 bases from V and 6 from J, leaving 12 bases between them. This CDR3 comprises 12 residues. From germline, CDR1 is DFQATT and CDR2 SNEGSKA (reference sequence). This chain's CDR3 is CSASWQTGEQYF. The DNA of the CDR3 is TGCAGTGCTAGCTGGCAAACCGGCGAGCAGTACTTC.

This sequence joins TRBV27 and TRBJ1-5; 8 nucleotides align to TRBD1. CDR1 MNHEY and CDR2 SMNVEV come from the germline V gene (reference sequence). This CDR3 comprises 14 residues. Trimming at V came to 5 bases and at J to 10 bases, leaving 10 bases not matched to a gene. The CDR3 sequence: CASSLRQGLRPQHF. In nucleotides, the CDR3 is TGTGCCAGCAGTCTTCGACAGGGGCTTCGCCCCCAGCATTTT.

For the CDR3, the DNA is TGCAGTGCTAAGCGGGGACAACAAGAGACCCAGTACTTC. It yields the protein CSAKRGQQETQYF. The chain employs TRBV20-1 and TRBJ2-5, with a weak D call TRBD2 (7 bases). The V end was cut by 4 bases, the J end by 2 bases, with 11 bases between. This CDR3 region has 13 residues. CDR1 and CDR2 from the germline V gene are DFQATT and SNEGSKA (reference sequence).

This clonotype was counted at least ten times. The chain combines TRBV28 with TRBJ1-1; possible D gene TRBD1, 6 bases. Per germline, CDR1 MDHEN and CDR2 SYDVKM. V lost 6 bases, J lost 1 base, and 12 bases lay in between. The CDR3 is 14 amino acids. The CDR3 nucleotides are TGTGCCAGCAGATCAGGGGTCGCGAACACTGAAGCTTTCTTT. Translation gives CASRSGVANTEAFF. The full variable domain, completed using reference TRBV28 and TRBJ1-1, is DVKVTQSSRYLVKRTGEKVFLECVQDMDHENMFWYRQDPGLGLRLIYFSYDVKMKEKGDIPEGYSVSREKKERFSLILESASTNQTSMYLCASRSGVANTEAFFGQGTRLTVV.

The gene calls are TRBV5-1 and TRBJ1-1; TRBD1 might be the D (5 bases). From germline, CDR1 is SGHRS and CDR2 YFSETQ. V gave up 7 bases and J gave up 4 bases, with 11 bases separating them. This CDR3 has 12 amino acids. The chain's CDR3 is CASGYGGTEAFF. The CDR3 DNA sequence: TGCGCCAGCGGATACGGGGGCACTGAAGCTTTCTTT. The entire variable domain, with the rest obtained from reference TRBV5-1 and TRBJ1-1, is as follows: KAGVTQTPRYLIKTRGQQVTLSCSPISGHRSVSWYQQTPGQGLQFLFEYFSETQRNKGNFPGRFSGRQFSNSRSEMNVSTLELGDSALYLCASGYGGTEAFFGQGTRLTVV.

This clonotype has just a few counts. This sequence joins TRBV6-4 and TRBJ2-3, with a tentative D call TRBD1 (5 bases). The germline V gene encodes CDR1 MRHNA and CDR2 SNTAGT. The length of the CDR3 is 13 residues. V shed 3 bases and J shed 4 bases, with 8 bases lying between them. The CDR3 spells CASSEQGADTQYF. The CDR3 region has the DNA TGTGCCAGCAGTGAGCAGGGTGCAGATACGCAGTATTTT.

This clonotype was seen ten or more times. This chain uses TRBV7-2 with TRBJ2-7, with D possibly matching TRBD1 (6 bases). Germline lookup yields CDR1 SGHTA and CDR2 FQGNSA. V was clipped by 3 bases and J by 3 bases, with 15 bases between them. CDR3 size: 15 residues. CDR3 sequence reads: CASSFQGLAHYEQYF. The CDR3 DNA sequence: TGTGCCAGCAGCTTCCAGGGGCTAGCCCACTACGAGCAGTACTTC.

This clonotype has more than one count but fewer than ten. The chain uses TRBV27 and TRBJ1-4; tentatively, D is TRBD1 (5 bases). The CDR3 spans 14 residues. V dropped 6 bases and J dropped 8 bases, with 16 bases sitting between them. Germline CDR1 reads MNHEY; CDR2 reads SMNVEV (reference sequence). This CDR3 is CASSLRTIGEKLFF. CDR3 in DNA: TGTGCCAGCAGCCTACGGACAATTGGGGAAAAACTGTTTTTT.

The genes are TRBV6-2 or TRBV6-3 and TRBJ2-7; possibly TRBD1 or TRBD2 for D (5 bases each). In germline, CDR1 is MNHEY, CDR2 SVGEGT. This CDR3 has 13 amino acids. V lost 2 bases, J lost 6 bases, and 11 bases lay in between. This CDR3 reads CASSYRDVSEQYV. For the CDR3, the DNA is TGTGCCAGCAGTTACAGGGACGTGAGCGAGCAGTACGTC.

This clonotype has a count of ten or more. V is TRBV7-6 and J is TRBJ1-3; tentatively, D is TRBD1 (6 bases). With 2 bases removed from V and 0 bases from J, the gap between germline ends came to 11 bases. Germline CDR1 and CDR2: SGHVS and FNYEAQ. The CDR3 extends over 16 amino acids. The CDR3 region is CASSLLLQGSGNTIYF. CDR3 DNA sequence: TGTGCCAGCAGCTTACTTCTACAGGGCTCTGGAAACACCATATATTTT.